Listed below are T cell receptor beta chains from one sample, sequenced in a study of blood T cell repertoires in COVID-19. Repertoires were generated with immunoSEQ multiplex PCR, while TCRdb's copy carries only in-frame clones and drops some. The sample comprises about 45,000 clones, about nine tenths of which are singletons, and approximately 23% rests with the top ten. Sequencing was carried out using peripheral blood. These receptors were collected from a woman older than 75 in a cohort sampled during active or convalescent COVID-19. Both conserved end residues are part of each CDR3. A D gene is named only where the DNA matches it firmly. A clone size is listed for some rows: how often the clone was seen (once, few, many), or a class if it is expanded.

TGTGCCAGCGGAGAGCGGGGGTATGGGATCAATGAGCAGTTCTTC,CASGERGYGINEQFF,TRBV5-4,TRBD2,15,TRBJ2-1,NA
TGTGCCAGCAGCTTAGACGGGGAGCGGGGGCCTTTGTCCTACGAGCAGTACTTC,CASSLDGERGPLSYEQYF,TRBV7-2,TRBD2,18,TRBJ2-7,NA
TGTGCCAGCAGCTCCGCGAACAATCAGCCCCAGCATTTT,CASSSANNQPQHF,TRBV12-3/TRBV12-4,NA,13,TRBJ1-5,few
TGTGCCAGCAGCTTTGACAGGGCGGCGAGCAATGAGCAGTTCTTC,CASSFDRAASNEQFF,TRBV5-4,TRBD1,15,TRBJ2-1,NA
TGTGCCAGCATTCTAGCGGGCACAGATACGCAGTATTTT,CASILAGTDTQYF,TRBV5-6,TRBD2,13,TRBJ2-3,NA
TGTGCCTGTCGGACAGGGGGGAAAGAGACCCAGTACTTC,CACRTGGKETQYF,TRBV30,TRBD1,13,TRBJ2-5,NA
TGTGCCATAACCGGGACAAACAATCAGCCCCAGCATTTT,CAITGTNNQPQHF,TRBV5-3,NA,13,TRBJ1-5,NA
TGTGCCAGCAGATCAGGGATGAACACTGAAGCTTTCTTT,CASRSGMNTEAFF,TRBV7-9,NA,13,TRBJ1-1,once
TGTGCCAGCAGTGAATGGCTCGAAGCCTACGAGCAGTACTTC,CASSEWLEAYEQYF,TRBV6-1,NA,14,TRBJ2-7,NA
TGTGCCAGCAGCTATACAGGGAAGACAGATACGCAGTATTTT,CASSYTGKTDTQYF,TRBV7-2,NA,14,TRBJ2-3,NA
TGCGCCAGCGGACAGGGACCGAGGAACACTGAAGCTTTCTTT,CASGQGPRNTEAFF,TRBV5-1,TRBD1,14,TRBJ1-1,once
TGTGCCAGCAGCTGGGGACTAGCGAGGGGAGGGGAGACCCAGTACTTC,CASSWGLARGGETQYF,TRBV7-3,TRBD2,16,TRBJ2-5,NA
TGTGCCAGTAACGGGGGAGGAGAAAGCTCCTATAATTCACCCCTCCACTTT,CASNGGGESSYNSPLHF,TRBV19,NA,17,TRBJ1-6,NA
TGTGCCAGCAGCTTGGGACTAGCGGCAGATACGCAGTATTTT,CASSLGLAADTQYF,TRBV5-6,TRBD2,14,TRBJ2-3,once
TGCGCCAGCAGCTTGACACTAGCGGGAGGGCAGGGGCAGTTCTTC,CASSLTLAGGQGQFF,TRBV5-1,TRBD2,15,TRBJ2-1,NA
TGTGCCAGCAGCTTGAGGGACAGCCGCTCGGGCTACACCTTC,CASSLRDSRSGYTF,TRBV5-6,TRBD1,14,TRBJ1-2,few
TGTGCCAGCAGCGGAGGAGGCCCTGCTGCCGGAAACACCATATATTTT,CASSGGGPAAGNTIYF,TRBV5-6,NA,16,TRBJ1-3,once
TGTGCCAGCGCATATTACCCTCAGGGGAAAAACATTCAGTACTTC,CASAYYPQGKNIQYF,TRBV2,NA,15,TRBJ2-4,NA